These 5 T cell receptor beta chains were all obtained from the same sample, sequenced in a study of breast tumors, draining lymph nodes, adjacent tissues. Breast cancer patients provided tissue from their axillary draining lymph nodes. TCRdb analysed the multiplex PCR reads with MiXCR anew, one entry per CDR3 protein. The sample records about 230,000 distinct CDR3 sequences, about 30% being singletons. The source material was axillary lymph node tissue. These receptors were obtained from a female donor with breast cancer. Some clones in this sample may be carry-over from other donors' samples.

The sample holds one count of this clonotype. The rearrangement links TRBV6-5 to TRBJ1-5; 10 positions match TRBD1. There are 20 residues in the CDR3. CDR1 and CDR2 from the germline V gene are MNHEY and SVGAGI. V lost 6 bases, J lost 4 bases, and 21 bases stayed unmatched. Here the CDR3 reads CASRPVPGQGRAGLNQPQHF. CDR3 bases: TGTGCCAGCAGGCCTGTGCCGGGACAGGGGAGAGCGGGGTTAAATCAGCCCCAGCATTTT.

This clonotype was picked up a small number of times. The chain carries TRBV20-1 and TRBJ1-1; the match to TRBD1 covers 8 bases. Germline V lookup: CDR1 DFQATT, CDR2 SNEGSKA (reference sequence). The CDR3 runs 13 residues. With V trimmed by 5 bases and J by 0 bases, 2 bases remained unmatched. Here the CDR3 reads CSAQGALNTEAFF. The CDR3 region has the DNA TGCAGTGCTCAGGGGGCCTTGAACACTGAAGCTTTCTTT.

There are a few counts of this clonotype. The chain combines TRBV10-1 with TRBJ2-7, with TRBD2 as a possible D gene (5 bases). The CDR3 is 13 residues long. The germline V and J ends were trimmed by 2 bases and 7 bases, with 12 bases remaining between them. CDR1 and CDR2 from the germline V gene are WNHNN and SYGVQD (reference sequence). The CDR3 nucleotides read TGCGCCAGCAGTGAGAAGGCCTCGGGAGAGCAGTACTTC. This translates into CASSEKASGEQYF.

This clonotype was counted many times. The rearrangement links TRBV30 to TRBJ2-3, with D possibly being TRBD2 (5 bases). V lost 2 bases and J 4 bases, leaving 10 bases between the germline ends. The CDR3 spans 13 residues. Germline-derived CDR1 and CDR2 are GTSNPN and SVGIG (reference sequence). The CDR3 protein is CAWSSRTPDTQYF. The DNA of the CDR3 is TGTGCCTGGAGTTCGCGGACTCCAGATACGCAGTATTTT.

The chain recombines TRBV15 with TRBJ2-3, with D perhaps matching TRBD1 or TRBD2 (5 bases each). V shed 2 bases and J shed 1 base, with 10 bases lying between them. The germline V gene has CDR1 LNHNV and CDR2 YYDKDF (reference sequence). The CDR3 runs 15 residues. CDR3 DNA sequence: TGTGCCACCAGCAGAAGAAGGGACGGCACAGATACGCAGTATTTT. This translates into CATSRRRDGTDTQYF.